A selection of T cell receptor beta chains follows, all from one sample in a study of T cells after yellow fever vaccination. TCRdb re-called the 5' RACE reads through MiXCR, storing one row per CDR3 protein. Of about 320,000 distinct CDR3 sequences listed, roughly 10% are singletons. Sequenced here: CD4+ T cells sorted from PBMCs, sampled 45 days after the yellow fever booster vaccination. These receptors were obtained from a man between 18 and 29 years old who received the YFV17D yellow fever vaccine. Each CDR3 is given with its conserved first and last residue. D genes are given only for firm matches. The size of a clone is reported for some rows only, either as once, few or many, or as a class for expanded clones.

d_gene: TRBD1
abundance: -
v_gene: TRBV28
j_gene: TRBJ2-6
CDR3aa: CASSSTGADGANVLTF
CDR3nt: TGTGCCAGCAGTTCGACAGGGGCGGATGGGGCCAACGTCCTGACTTTC

d_gene: -
abundance: -
v_gene: TRBV7-2
j_gene: TRBJ2-5
CDR3aa: CASSSAARETQYF
CDR3nt: TGTGCCAGCAGCTCGGCAGCTCGGGAGACCCAGTACTTC

d_gene: TRBD2
abundance: -
v_gene: TRBV20-1
j_gene: TRBJ2-4
CDR3aa: CSARGTSGGAGAKNIQYF
CDR3nt: TGCAGTGCTAGAGGGACTAGCGGGGGAGCGGGCGCCAAAAACATTCAGTACTTC

d_gene: -
abundance: few
v_gene: TRBV18
j_gene: TRBJ2-2
CDR3aa: CASSPPGGLRNTGELFF
CDR3nt: TGTGCCAGCTCACCACCGGGAGGCCTCAGGAACACCGGGGAGCTGTTTTTT

d_gene: -
abundance: few
v_gene: TRBV27
j_gene: TRBJ1-5
CDR3aa: CASSFKGIEPQHF
CDR3nt: TGTGCCAGCAGTTTTAAGGGGATCGAGCCCCAGCATTTT

d_gene: -
abundance: -
v_gene: TRBV7-2
j_gene: TRBJ1-6
CDR3aa: CASSLGWGQGNSPLHF
CDR3nt: TGTGCCAGCAGCTTAGGATGGGGCCAGGGTAATTCACCCCTCCACTTT

d_gene: -
abundance: -
v_gene: TRBV7-2
j_gene: TRBJ2-5
CDR3aa: CASSWTTRGQAKETQYF
CDR3nt: TGTGCCAGCAGCTGGACAACGAGGGGCCAGGCCAAAGAGACCCAGTACTTC

d_gene: TRBD1
abundance: once
v_gene: TRBV6-6
j_gene: TRBJ1-2
CDR3aa: CASSMTGAIYGYTF
CDR3nt: TGTGCCAGCAGTATGACAGGGGCCATCTATGGCTACACCTTC

d_gene: TRBD2
abundance: few
v_gene: TRBV20-1
j_gene: TRBJ2-2
CDR3aa: CSAREIAGRGAGELFF
CDR3nt: TGCAGTGCTAGAGAGATAGCGGGTCGGGGCGCCGGGGAGCTGTTTTTT

d_gene: TRBD2
abundance: few
v_gene: TRBV7-9
j_gene: TRBJ2-1
CDR3aa: CASREGRGAYNEQFF
CDR3nt: TGTGCCAGCAGGGAAGGGCGGGGGGCTTACAATGAGCAGTTCTTC

d_gene: -
abundance: many
v_gene: TRBV11-2
j_gene: TRBJ2-4
CDR3aa: CASSLAQERDIQYF
CDR3nt: TGTGCCAGCAGCTTAGCACAGGAGAGGGACATTCAGTACTTC

d_gene: TRBD2
abundance: -
v_gene: TRBV19
j_gene: TRBJ2-1
CDR3aa: CASRPIAGQPLNEQFF
CDR3nt: TGTGCCAGTAGACCAATAGCGGGACAACCACTCAATGAGCAGTTCTTC

d_gene: -
abundance: many
v_gene: TRBV4-3
j_gene: TRBJ2-5
CDR3aa: CASSQDRETQYF
CDR3nt: TGTGCCAGCAGCCAAGATCGAGAGACCCAGTACTTC

d_gene: -
abundance: many
v_gene: TRBV4-1
j_gene: TRBJ1-2
CDR3aa: CASSHVGGYTF
CDR3nt: TGCGCCAGCAGCCATGTGGGGGGCTACACCTTC

d_gene: -
abundance: many
v_gene: TRBV3-1
j_gene: TRBJ2-5
CDR3aa: CASSRSDQETQYF
CDR3nt: TGTGCCAGCAGCCGGTCCGACCAAGAGACCCAGTACTTC

d_gene: TRBD2
abundance: few
v_gene: TRBV5-6
j_gene: TRBJ2-7
CDR3aa: CASTALPTSGLGRYEQYF
CDR3nt: TGTGCCAGCACCGCTCTCCCCACTAGCGGGCTGGGAAGGTACGAGCAGTACTTC

d_gene: TRBD2
abundance: -
v_gene: TRBV6-5
j_gene: TRBJ2-1
CDR3aa: CASRLAGGLTYNEQFF
CDR3nt: TGTGCCAGCAGGCTAGCGGGGGGGTTAACCTACAATGAGCAGTTCTTC

d_gene: -
abundance: -
v_gene: TRBV19
j_gene: TRBJ2-1
CDR3aa: CASSIGRRGGEQFF
CDR3nt: TGTGCCAGTAGTATTGGACGGAGGGGTGGTGAGCAGTTCTTC

d_gene: -
abundance: few
v_gene: TRBV9
j_gene: TRBJ2-3
CDR3aa: CASSVNEADTQYF
CDR3nt: TGTGCCAGCAGCGTAAACGAGGCAGATACGCAGTATTTT

d_gene: -
abundance: -
v_gene: TRBV27
j_gene: TRBJ1-6
CDR3aa: CASSLEIGPNSPLHF
CDR3nt: TGTGCCAGCAGTTTGGAGATTGGGCCTAATTCACCCCTCCACTTT

d_gene: -
abundance: -
v_gene: TRBV15
j_gene: TRBJ1-1
CDR3aa: CATSRDSYGVAFF
CDR3nt: TGTGCCACCAGCAGAGATAGTTACGGGGTAGCTTTCTTT

d_gene: TRBD2
abundance: -
v_gene: TRBV29-1
j_gene: TRBJ2-3
CDR3aa: CSVAIAGGRADTQYF
CDR3nt: TGCAGCGTTGCCATAGCGGGGGGTCGGGCAGATACGCAGTATTTT

d_gene: -
abundance: few
v_gene: TRBV6-2/TRBV6-3
j_gene: TRBJ2-5
CDR3aa: CASSYSLRDTQYF
CDR3nt: TGTGCCAGCAGTTACTCCCTTCGGGACACCCAGTACTTC

d_gene: TRBD1
abundance: few
v_gene: TRBV7-3
j_gene: TRBJ2-1
CDR3aa: CASSLTGTAVNEQFF
CDR3nt: TGTGCCAGCAGCCTAACCGGGACAGCGGTGAATGAGCAGTTCTTC

d_gene: TRBD1
abundance: -
v_gene: TRBV20-1
j_gene: TRBJ1-3
CDR3aa: CSARGQGMDTIYF
CDR3nt: TGCAGTGCTAGGGGACAGGGAATGGACACCATATATTTT

d_gene: TRBD1
abundance: -
v_gene: TRBV20-1
j_gene: TRBJ2-7
CDR3aa: CSVWDRLYEQYF
CDR3nt: TGCAGTGTATGGGACAGGCTTTACGAGCAGTACTTC

d_gene: -
abundance: few
v_gene: TRBV7-2
j_gene: TRBJ2-3
CDR3aa: CASNWGVGATDTQYF
CDR3nt: TGTGCCAGCAACTGGGGGGTAGGGGCCACAGATACGCAGTATTTT

d_gene: TRBD2
abundance: many
v_gene: TRBV25-1
j_gene: TRBJ2-1
CDR3aa: CASSLLAGAVGEQFF
CDR3nt: TGTGCCAGCAGCCTTCTAGCGGGGGCCGTCGGTGAGCAGTTCTTC

d_gene: TRBD2
abundance: few
v_gene: TRBV18
j_gene: TRBJ2-5
CDR3aa: CASSPRAGNQETQYF
CDR3nt: TGTGCCAGCTCACCACGAGCGGGGAACCAAGAGACCCAGTACTTC

d_gene: TRBD1
abundance: few
v_gene: TRBV6-5
j_gene: TRBJ2-2
CDR3aa: CASRRDRGTGELFF
CDR3nt: TGTGCCAGCAGACGGGACAGGGGTACCGGGGAGCTGTTTTTT

d_gene: TRBD1
abundance: few
v_gene: TRBV12-3/TRBV12-4
j_gene: TRBJ1-2
CDR3aa: CASRAGGGYGYTF
CDR3nt: TGTGCCAGCAGAGCAGGGGGCGGCTATGGCTACACCTTC

d_gene: TRBD2
abundance: few
v_gene: TRBV3-1
j_gene: TRBJ2-7
CDR3aa: CASSPEGGEQYF
CDR3nt: TGTGCCAGCAGCCCCGAGGGAGGGGAGCAGTACTTC

d_gene: -
abundance: few
v_gene: TRBV5-6
j_gene: TRBJ1-5
CDR3aa: CASSLGRGRNQPQHF
CDR3nt: TGTGCCAGCAGTTTGGGGAGGGGCAGGAATCAGCCCCAGCATTTT

d_gene: -
abundance: few
v_gene: TRBV12-3/TRBV12-4
j_gene: TRBJ1-6
CDR3aa: CASTWALRAHSPLHF
CDR3nt: TGTGCCAGCACGTGGGCCCTCCGGGCACATTCACCCCTCCACTTT

d_gene: -
abundance: -
v_gene: TRBV20-1
j_gene: TRBJ2-5
CDR3aa: CTSVGPGETQYF
CDR3nt: TGCACCTCCGTAGGCCCGGGTGAGACCCAGTACTTC

d_gene: -
abundance: few
v_gene: TRBV7-2
j_gene: TRBJ1-5
CDR3aa: CASSPSGGHWNQPQHF
CDR3nt: TGTGCCAGCAGCCCCTCGGGGGGACATTGGAATCAGCCCCAGCATTTT

d_gene: TRBD1
abundance: many
v_gene: TRBV9
j_gene: TRBJ1-1
CDR3aa: CASSSRGAVGTEAFF
CDR3nt: TGTGCCAGCAGCTCCAGGGGGGCAGTAGGGACTGAAGCTTTCTTT

d_gene: TRBD2
abundance: few
v_gene: TRBV6-2/TRBV6-3
j_gene: TRBJ2-5
CDR3aa: CASTTSGGQETQYF
CDR3nt: TGTGCCAGCACGACTAGCGGGGGTCAAGAGACCCAGTACTTC

d_gene: TRBD1
abundance: few
v_gene: TRBV28
j_gene: TRBJ2-1
CDR3aa: CASSFLGQGVGEQFF
CDR3nt: TGTGCCAGCAGTTTTCTGGGACAGGGAGTTGGTGAGCAGTTCTTC

d_gene: -
abundance: -
v_gene: TRBV7-2
j_gene: TRBJ1-3
CDR3aa: CASSQPSGGGNTIYF
CDR3nt: TGTGCCAGCAGCCAGCCCTCCGGTGGTGGAAACACCATATATTTT

d_gene: -
abundance: -
v_gene: TRBV7-2
j_gene: TRBJ2-5
CDR3aa: CASSGGQFRRGTQYF
CDR3nt: TGTGCCAGCAGCGGCGGGCAATTTAGGAGGGGGACCCAGTACTTC

d_gene: -
abundance: -
v_gene: TRBV7-3
j_gene: TRBJ2-2
CDR3aa: CASSLTPDSANTGELFF
CDR3nt: TGTGCCAGCAGCTTAACCCCGGACTCTGCGAACACCGGGGAGCTGTTTTTT

d_gene: -
abundance: few
v_gene: TRBV11-1
j_gene: TRBJ2-1
CDR3aa: CASSWIGTSYNEQFF
CDR3nt: TGTGCCAGCAGCTGGATCGGGACCTCCTACAATGAGCAGTTCTTC

d_gene: -
abundance: -
v_gene: TRBV9
j_gene: TRBJ2-2
CDR3aa: CASSLRGGRNTGELFF
CDR3nt: TGTGCCAGCAGCCTTAGGGGGGGACGGAACACCGGGGAGCTGTTTTTT

d_gene: -
abundance: few
v_gene: TRBV7-9
j_gene: TRBJ1-3
CDR3aa: CASRSGRVSGNTIYF
CDR3nt: TGTGCCAGCAGGTCAGGCCGGGTCTCTGGAAACACCATATATTTT

d_gene: -
abundance: -
v_gene: TRBV12-3/TRBV12-4
j_gene: TRBJ1-3
CDR3aa: CASSPTDIGGNTIYF
CDR3nt: TGTGCCAGCAGCCCCACAGATATCGGTGGAAACACCATATATTTT

d_gene: -
abundance: -
v_gene: TRBV2
j_gene: TRBJ2-5
CDR3aa: CASSEEVETQYF
CDR3nt: TGTGCCAGCAGTGAAGAGGTCGAGACCCAGTACTTC

d_gene: -
abundance: -
v_gene: TRBV2
j_gene: TRBJ1-4
CDR3aa: CASRARVGGNEKLFF
CDR3nt: TGTGCCAGCAGGGCCAGGGTTGGGGGAAATGAAAAACTGTTTTTT

d_gene: TRBD1
abundance: -
v_gene: TRBV30
j_gene: TRBJ2-2
CDR3aa: CAWTGGKSNTGELIF
CDR3nt: TGTGCCTGGACAGGGGGTAAATCAAACACCGGGGAGCTGATTTTT

d_gene: -
abundance: few
v_gene: TRBV2
j_gene: TRBJ2-5
CDR3aa: CASRRGVAETQYF
CDR3nt: TGTGCCAGCCGCAGGGGGGTGGCCGAGACCCAGTACTTC

d_gene: -
abundance: few
v_gene: TRBV7-6
j_gene: TRBJ2-7
CDR3aa: CASSSWRAGDSSYEQYF
CDR3nt: TGTGCCAGCAGCTCTTGGAGGGCCGGGGATAGTTCCTACGAGCAGTACTTC

d_gene: -
abundance: few
v_gene: TRBV7-8
j_gene: TRBJ1-5
CDR3aa: CASSLRSGGSNQPQHF
CDR3nt: TGTGCCAGCAGCTTAAGGTCGGGCGGGAGCAATCAGCCCCAGCATTTT

d_gene: -
abundance: few
v_gene: TRBV3-1
j_gene: TRBJ2-1
CDR3aa: CASSQGLGTEQFF
CDR3nt: TGTGCCAGCAGCCAAGGGCTCGGGACAGAGCAGTTCTTC